This note documents a single TCR beta chain sequence. The sample belongs to a study of shared clonotypes between healthy human individuals. Profiled with immunoSEQ multiplex PCR; TCRdb holds only in-frame clones, not every one. Among approximately 500,000 clones, 90% to 97% were seen once, and the ten largest hold approximately 0.06%. Germline V gene lookup returns CDR1 MDHEN and CDR2 SYDVKM. This CDR3 is 19 amino acids long. The germline V and J ends were trimmed by 5 bases and 0 bases, with 26 bases remaining between them. The sequenced material came from naive CD4+ T cells sorted from blood. Regarding subset: CD45RA+ positively selected. This rearrangement joins TRBV28 to TRBJ2-7; D not resolved. The receptor was derived from a woman between 25 and 40 years old in good health. The CDR3 spells CASSPYYIPSETNSYEQYF. The CDR3 DNA reads TGTGCCAGCAGTCCATACTACATCCCTTCGGAAACGAACTCCTACGAGCAGTACTTC. Filled out from reference TRBV28 and TRBJ2-7, the complete variable domain reads DVKVTQSSRYLVKRTGEKVFLECVQDMDHENMFWYRQDPGLGLRLIYFSYDVKMKEKGDIPEGYSVSREKKERFSLILESASTNQTSMYLCASSPYYIPSETNSYEQYFGPGTRLTVT.